Listed here are 4 T cell receptor beta chains from one sample, sequenced in a study of cytomegalovirus exposure and HLA in healthy donors. 13 Jbeta primers and 60 Vbeta primers were used for the PCR. Sequenced by immunoSEQ multiplex PCR; TCRdb stores in-frame clones only, minus some. The table shows about 200,000 clones, with around four fifths occurring only once. Specimen: PBMCs. Receptor source: a male donor in good health and CMV-seronegative.

J is TRBJ1-1 and V is TRBV14; 12 bases map to TRBD1. J was trimmed by 3 bases and V by 3 bases; bases with no gene match: 5. CDR1 and CDR2 from the germline V gene are SGHDN and FVKESK. The CDR3 is 16 amino acids. CDR3 bases: TGTGCCAGCAGCCACCGGGACAGGGGGCGGGACACTGAAGCTTTCTTT. Translated: CASSHRDRGRDTEAFF.

CDR3 region: CASSLGDRVDYGYTF. CDR3 DNA: TGTGCCAGCAGTTTAGGGGACAGGGTGGACTATGGCTACACCTTC. The chain links TRBV28 to TRBJ1-2; TRBD1 aligns across 9 bases. The CDR3 loop spans 15 amino acids. Germline loops: CDR1 MDHEN, CDR2 SYDVKM. V lost 2 bases to trimming and J lost 3 bases; unmatched junction nucleotides: 4.

The V gene is TRBV6-1, the J gene TRBJ2-7; 7 nucleotides agree with TRBD2. Looked up from germline, CDR1 is MNHNS and CDR2 is SASEGT. With V trimmed by 1 base and J by 3 bases, 21 bases remained unmatched. This CDR3 is built from 20 residues. For the CDR3, the DNA is TGTGCCAGCAGTGAAGAGGAGGGGTGGGGGGGTGGGAGGGCCGACTACGAGCAGTACTTC. The encoded protein is CASSEEEGWGGGRADYEQYF.

The sample holds a few counts of this clone. V and J are TRBV19 and TRBJ2-3; TRBD2 aligns across 8 bases. The CDR3 runs 15 residues. CDR1 is LNHDA and CDR2 is SQIVND in the germline V gene (reference sequence). Unmatched junction bases numbered 7, after V lost 5 bases and J lost 3 bases. In DNA, the CDR3 is TGTGCCAGTAGTGTACTGACGGGAGGGACAGATACGCAGTATTTT. Translating gives CASSVLTGGTDTQYF.